The entry below gives a single TCR beta chain sequence along with its context. V lost 0 bases and J lost 4, with 9 bases in between. The CDR3 is 14 amino acids. Germline V CDR1 and CDR2: SEHNR, FQNEAQ (reference sequence). This sample is part of a study of OX40 agonist ivuxolimab in advanced cancers. Baseline, cycle 4 day 1, and cycle 7 day 1 were the blood sampling points. Some clones are missing from TCRdb's copy, which holds only in-frame ones; the method was immunoSEQ multiplex PCR. There are roughly 97,000 clones in the sample; roughly nine tenths occur only once, and roughly 5.5% lies in the top ten.

This chain uses TRBV7-9 with TRBJ1-2; maybe TRBD1 (5 bases). The origin of this receptor is an adult with an advanced solid tumor such as melanoma, head and neck, liver or kidney cancer. The source material was CD4+ or CD8+ T cells sorted from blood, sampled in a trial of the OX40 agonist ivuxolimab. The CDR3 DNA reads TGTGCCAGCAGCTTAGCAACAAGGGGCTATGGCTACACCTTC. Its protein product is CASSLATRGYGYTF.